The 11 T cell receptor beta chains presented below share a single source sample, sequenced in a study of blood T cell repertoires in COVID-19. Method: immunoSEQ multiplex PCR; TCRdb's copy keeps in-frame clones and lacks some. The table lists a few hundred thousand clones, approximately 87% of them singletons. The sample was PBMCs or T cells enriched from blood (not recorded which). These receptors originate from a middle-aged woman who had recovered from COVID-19.

V is TRBV5-1 and J is TRBJ1-1, with 8 nucleotides matching TRBD1. This CDR3 comprises 15 residues. Germline values: CDR1 SGHRS, CDR2 YFSETQ. V lost 4 bases, J lost 0 bases, and 5 bases stayed unmatched. The CDR3 coding sequence is TGCGCCAGCAGCACGACAGGGGTGGTGAACACTGAAGCTTTCTTT. It encodes CASSTTGVVNTEAFF.

This chain connects TRBV5-1 to TRBJ2-1; no clear D. Germline V gene sequence: CDR1 SGHRS, CDR2 YFSETQ. V lost 7 bases to trimming and J lost 0 bases, with 11 bases between them. The CDR3 is 14 amino acids. Here the CDR3 DNA reads TGCGCCAGCCAGGAAACAAGCTCCTACAATGAGCAGTTCTTC. Amino acid sequence: CASQETSSYNEQFF. The full variable domain, completed using reference TRBV5-1 and TRBJ2-1, is KAGVTQTPRYLIKTRGQQVTLSCSPISGHRSVSWYQQTPGQGLQFLFEYFSETQRNKGNFPGRFSGRQFSNSRSEMNVSTLELGDSALYLCASQETSSYNEQFFGPGTRLTVL.

About this clone: A much larger clonotype is one base distant, so this may be a read error. Distinct nucleotide sequences in the sample also encode this CDR3. The genes are TRBV11-2 and TRBJ1-1, with no clear D. V lost 1 base to trimming and J lost 1 base, with 4 bases between them. From germline, CDR1 is SGHAT and CDR2 FQNNGV. The CDR3 loop spans 13 amino acids. CDR3 nucleotide sequence: TGTGCCAGCAGCTTAGCAGGGAACACTGAAGCTTTCTTT. Amino acid sequence: CASSLAGNTEAFF. The full variable domain, with the rest looked up from reference TRBV11-2 and TRBJ1-1, is EAGVAQSPRYKIIEKRQSVAFWCNPISGHATLYWYQQILGQGPKLLIQFQNNGVVDDSQLPKDRFSAERLKGVDSTLKIQPAKLEDSAVYLCASSLAGNTEAFFGQGTRLTVV.

This sequence joins TRBV2 and TRBJ1-3; D is unclear. Germline CDR1 and CDR2: SNHLY and FYNNEI. The CDR3 loop spans 12 amino acids. The V end was cut by 5 bases, the J end by 4 bases, with 6 bases between. The CDR3 DNA is TGTGCCAGCAGTCCCCTGGGAAACACCATATATTTT. Translated, it gives CASSPLGNTIYF.

The chain couples TRBV5-1 to TRBJ2-7; 8 nucleotides align to TRBD2. V dropped 4 bases and J dropped 0; count of bases not matched to a gene: 9. Looked up from germline, CDR1 is SGHRS and CDR2 is YFSETQ. The CDR3 is 16 amino acids. This CDR3 reads CASSVTSGGGSYEQYF. The CDR3 DNA is TGCGCCAGCAGCGTCACTAGCGGAGGGGGCTCCTACGAGCAGTACTTC.

This chain links TRBV15 with TRBJ1-3; TRBD1 agrees at 8 bases. CDR1 LNHNV and CDR2 YYDKDF come from the germline V gene (reference sequence). This CDR3 region has 16 residues. With V trimmed by 1 base and J by 4 bases, 6 bases remained unmatched. CDR3 in amino acids: CATSRVGQGAGNTIYF. CDR3 sequence (DNA): TGTGCCACCAGCAGAGTTGGCCAGGGGGCAGGAAACACCATATATTTT.

The chain joins TRBV29-1 to TRBJ2-1, with D tentatively TRBD1 (6 bases). V lost 7 bases and J lost 7, with 26 bases in between. The CDR3 covers 16 residues. Germline CDR1 and CDR2: SQVTM and ANQGSEA. The CDR3 loop reads CSGKGPGHREVNEQFF. CDR3 DNA sequence: TGCAGCGGGAAGGGACCGGGACATCGAGAAGTGAATGAGCAGTTCTTC.

The chain combines TRBV9 with TRBJ1-1, with 8 bases fitting TRBD1. Germline V gene sequence: CDR1 SGDLS, CDR2 YYNGEE. Trimming took 0 bases from V and 1 from J; bases not matched to a gene: 5. This CDR3 region has 16 residues. DNA of the CDR3: TGTGCCAGCAGCGTAGCTACGGACAGGGCGAACACTGAAGCTTTCTTT. This encodes CASSVATDRANTEAFF.

The chain recombines TRBV19 with TRBJ2-5; D unresolved. The germline CDR1 and CDR2 sequences are LNHDA and SQIVND (reference sequence). The CDR3 runs 14 residues. Trimming stripped 5 bases from V and 2 bases from J, with 12 bases between. The CDR3 protein is CASSFNVGQETQYF. The CDR3 region has the DNA TGTGCCAGTAGTTTCAATGTCGGTCAAGAGACCCAGTACTTC.

For this clone: Other nucleotide sequences in the sample specify the same CDR3. The chain couples TRBV11-2 to TRBJ2-7; D not resolved. The germline V and J ends were trimmed by 3 bases and 2 bases, with 8 bases remaining between them. CDR3 length: 13 amino acids. Germline-derived CDR1 and CDR2 are SGHAT and FQNNGV. CDR3 amino acids: CASSLRRTYEQYF. The CDR3 coding sequence is TGTGCCAGCAGCTTGAGGCGGACCTACGAGCAGTACTTC.

V usage is TRBV6-2 or TRBV6-3 and J usage is TRBJ2-7; the D gene is possibly TRBD2 (5 bases). CDR1 MNHEY and CDR2 SVGEGT come from the germline V gene. The V gene lost 0 bases and the J gene lost 2 bases, with 14 bases spanning the gap. The CDR3 is 16 amino acids. The DNA of the CDR3 is TGTGCCAGCAGTTACTCTCAGCACAGCGGTCCCTACGAGCAGTACTTC. It encodes CASSYSQHSGPYEQYF.